Shown below are 16 T cell receptor beta chains from a single sample sequenced in a study of CD8 T cells in ankylosing spondylitis. General study findings and limits: Made up of eight highly homologous variants, a TCR beta motif appeared characteristic of ankylosing spondylitis blood.

MiXCR, run by TCRdb on the 5' RACE reads, gives a single entry per CDR3 protein. Here the sample spans about 800,000 distinct CDR3 sequences, 12% being singletons. These receptors' targets are unknown. The sequenced material came from blood, either unsorted or a sorted T cell fraction (not recorded which). Receptor source: a male donor with ankylosing spondylitis.

This sequence joins TRBV6-1 and TRBJ1-6, with D perhaps matching TRBD1 (6 bases). Germline CDR1 and CDR2: MNHNS and SASEGT. The V end lost 6 bases, the J end lost 4 bases, and 13 bases lay between the germline ends. The length of the CDR3 is 15 residues. The CDR3 DNA is TGTGCCAGCAGCATAAAACAGGGTTATAATTCACCCCTCCACTTT. Residues: CASSIKQGYNSPLHF.

This clonotype was counted ten times or more. The V call is TRBV29-1, the J call TRBJ1-1, with unresolved D. Germline CDR1 is SQVTM and CDR2 is ANQGSEA. This CDR3 has 14 residues. Trimming removed 7 bases at V and 0 bases at J, with 15 bases between. The chain's CDR3 is CSAVDVAMNTEAFF. The CDR3 DNA reads TGCAGCGCCGTGGATGTGGCAATGAACACTGAAGCTTTCTTT.

There are a few counts of this clonotype. In DNA, the CDR3 is TGCGCCAGCGGACAGGCCCCCCCGGACGGCGGGGTCAATGAGCAGTTCTTC. This codes for CASGQAPPDGGVNEQFF. J is TRBJ2-1 and V is TRBV5-1; D may be TRBD1 (7 bases). The CDR3 spans 17 residues. V was clipped by 7 bases and J by 6 bases, with 26 bases between them. The germline gives CDR1 SGHRS, CDR2 YFSETQ.

Details on this clonotype: The junction and the germline gene differ at one end; a read error may be behind it. The chain carries TRBV5-1 and TRBJ2-1, with D tentatively TRBD2 (7 bases). The CDR3 has 15 residues. Germline V gives CDR1 SGHRS, CDR2 YFSETQ. CDR3: CASSSEGGTYSEQFF. DNA for the CDR3: TGCGCCAGCAGCTCGGAGGGGGGGACCTACAGTGAGCAGTTCTTC.

This clonotype has only a few counts. The rearrangement uses TRBV6-1 and TRBJ2-7, with TRBD1 identical over 9 bases. Per the germline V gene, CDR1 is MNHNS and CDR2 is SASEGT. The V and J ends lost 6 bases and 6 bases, in that order; junction bases with no gene match: 9. The CDR3 covers 14 residues. CDR3 in DNA: TGTGCCAGCAGGTCCGGGACAGGGATTCGCGAGCAGTACTTC. Its translation: CASRSGTGIREQYF.

This clonotype occurred a few times. This chain connects TRBV7-2 to TRBJ2-7; tentative D call: TRBD2 (7 bases). The CDR3 loop spans 15 amino acids. Deletions cut 2 bases from V and 7 bases from J, with 18 bases between. The germline CDR1 and CDR2 sequences are SGHTA and FQGNSA. CDR3 nucleotide sequence: TGTGCCAGCAGCTTAAGGTCCCTCGGGGGGCAAGAGCAGTACTTC. The encoded protein is CASSLRSLGGQEQYF.

This clonotype was picked up many times. The chain is built from TRBV20-1 and TRBJ2-1; D unresolved. Germline CDR1 and CDR2: DFQATT and SNEGSKA (reference sequence). Between the trimmed V and J ends, which lost 5 bases and 2 bases, there was a span of 13 bases. CDR3 length equals 14 residues. CDR3 sequence reads: CSADGRYPYNEQFF. DNA of the CDR3: TGCAGTGCTGACGGCCGTTACCCCTACAATGAGCAGTTCTTC.

V gene TRBV20-1 combines with J gene TRBJ2-7; weak D call: TRBD2 (6 bases). CDR3 length: 14 residues. From germline, CDR1 is DFQATT and CDR2 SNEGSKA (reference sequence). V was trimmed by 1 base and J by 2 bases, leaving 12 bases between them. Here the CDR3 DNA reads TGCAGTGCTAGAGGTGCTAGCGCGACCTACGAGCAGTACTTC. Its protein product is CSARGASATYEQYF.

The chain couples TRBV10-3 to TRBJ2-2, with 10 bases that match TRBD1. Germline V lookup: CDR1 ENHRY, CDR2 SYGVKD. Losses at the gene ends were 6 bases for V and 3 bases for J; bases not matched to a gene: 4. CDR3 length: 15 residues. The CDR3 loop is CAIRAGTGDTGELFF. The DNA for the CDR3 is TGTGCCATCAGGGCCGGGACAGGGGACACCGGGGAGCTGTTTTTT.

Only a few counts were recorded for this clonotype. The rearrangement links TRBV4-3 to TRBJ1-3; D is ambiguous. Germline values: CDR1 LGHNA, CDR2 YSLEER. This CDR3 contains 15 residues. V lost 0 bases and J lost 8, with 14 bases in between. The CDR3, as DNA: TGCGCCAGCAGCCAAGATATAGATCCTCGCTACACCATATATTTT. Translating it yields CASSQDIDPRYTIYF.

The chain joins TRBV5-8 to TRBJ2-7, with D perhaps assigned TRBD1 or TRBD2 (5 bases each). Trimming took 1 base from V and 5 from J, leaving 13 bases between them. Looked up from germline, CDR1 is SGHTS and CDR2 is YDEGEE. This CDR3 has 14 amino acids. In DNA form, the CDR3 reads TGTGCCAGCAGCTTGTATTTTCGGGACCACGAGCAGTACTTC. This gives the protein CASSLYFRDHEQYF.

This clonotype was counted only a few times. The gene calls are TRBV20-1 and TRBJ2-5, with 8 bases that match TRBD2. The V segment lost 2 bases and the J segment 5 bases; nucleotides outside the gene matches: 10. This CDR3 has 15 residues. Per the germline V gene, CDR1 is DFQATT and CDR2 is SNEGSKA (reference sequence). In nucleotides, the CDR3 is TGCAGTGCTAGATCGGGACTAGACATCACGGAGACCCAGTACTTC. Translation gives CSARSGLDITETQYF.

The rearrangement uses TRBV5-1 and TRBJ1-1; 10 nucleotides agree with TRBD1. The CDR3 runs 16 residues. CDR1 is SGHRS, CDR2 YFSETQ, per germline. The V and J ends lost 0 bases and 0 bases, in that order; junction bases with no gene match: 2. The CDR3 DNA sequence: TGCGCCAGCAGCTTGGGGGGGACAGGGGTGAACACTGAAGCTTTCTTT. This sequence encodes CASSLGGTGVNTEAFF.

The CDR3 here is CASRDSPGRNEKLFF. CDR3 in DNA: TGTGCCAGCAGGGATTCCCCGGGACGGAATGAAAAACTGTTTTTT. The chain links TRBV6-1 to TRBJ1-4; D is possibly TRBD1 (5 bases). This CDR3 comprises 15 residues. CDR1 is MNHNS and CDR2 is SASEGT in the germline V gene. V lost 6 bases to trimming and J lost 5 bases, with 16 bases between them.

This clonotype was counted between two and nine times. The CDR3 loop reads CSVEVGGGEKLFF. CDR3 DNA: TGCAGCGTTGAAGTTGGGGGAGGCGAAAAACTGTTTTTT. This chain links TRBV29-1 with TRBJ1-4, with D possibly matching TRBD1 (5 bases). This CDR3 comprises 13 residues. The ends were cut back, 1 base at V and 8 bases at J, with 11 bases in the middle. Germline lookup yields CDR1 SQVTM and CDR2 ANQGSEA.

This chain connects TRBV6-6 to TRBJ2-3, with no clear D. The CDR3 length is 12 residues. V gave up 7 bases and J gave up 6 bases, with 11 bases separating them. The germline gives CDR1 MNHNY, CDR2 SVGAGI (reference sequence). The CDR3 protein is CASTTRRDTQYF. The CDR3 DNA reads TGTGCCAGCACCACCCGCCGGGATACGCAGTATTTT.